Described below is a single T cell receptor (beta chain) sequence and its context. Its cognate antigen is unknown. The PCR used 60 Vbeta and 13 Jbeta primers. Produced via immunoSEQ multiplex PCR; TCRdb's table is partial and in-frame only. The sample consists of around 61,000 clones, 80% to 90% of them appearing once. The germline V gene encodes CDR1 MNHNS and CDR2 SASEGT. This CDR3 is built from 14 residues. V lost 5 bases, J lost 7 bases, and 8 bases stayed unmatched. These data come from a study of cytomegalovirus exposure and HLA in healthy donors. Across the study: A previous analysis identified 100 million to 120 million unique TCR beta sequences derived from 180 million or so T cells. Study-level findings and limits: At a 0.05 false discovery rate, a later analysis found some 18,000 TCR beta sequences to be associated with HLA alleles. Because they were indistinguishable, some V segments, including TRBV6-2 and TRBV6-3, were excluded. CMV antigen specificity was confirmed in vitro for three CMV-associated chains.

The sequencing sample was made of PBMCs. This receptor was taken from a man aged 30 to 39 in good health and CMV-seropositive. The rearrangement links TRBV6-1 to TRBJ1-5, with 7 bases lining up with TRBD1. CDR3 coding DNA: TGTGCCAGCAGTCTCGGGACAGTGAGCCAGCCCCAGCATTTT. It codes for CASSLGTVSQPQHF.